This T cell receptor (beta chain) was sequenced during a study of T-cell reconstitution after alpha-beta-depleted transplantation in children. As concerns this clonotype: Its antigen is as yet unknown.

This CDR3 has 19 amino acids. V lost 4 bases to trimming and J lost 0 bases; unmatched junction nucleotides: 11. Germline lookup yields CDR1 SGHVS and CDR2 FNYEAQ. Study-level points and caveats: TCRbeta diversity was high at day 60 in some patients (a result of surviving recipient T cells and thymic progenitors). Reportedly, alpha-beta T cells present about two months post-transplant originated from several hundred expanded clones of graft origin. Counts and diversity of T cells one year after transplant came mostly from newly produced T cells.

Unique molecular identifiers were incorporated when the TCRbeta library was constructed. TCRdb re-derived calls from the PCR reads in MiXCR, one entry per CDR3 protein. The sample holds some 550,000 distinct CDR3 sequences, 20% to 25% seen once. The V call is TRBV7-6, the J call TRBJ2-5, with 13 bases lining up with TRBD2. The clonotype comes from a boy younger than two who had a stem cell transplant for acute myeloid leukemia, so the T cells may come from the graft donor. The material sequenced was PBMCs, mostly from graft donor cells, taken 360 days after TCRalphabeta/CD19-depleted stem cell transplant. This chain's CDR3 is CASSSPLRTSGGHQETQYF. The DNA of the CDR3 is TGTGCCAGCAGCTCCCCCCTCCGGACTAGCGGGGGCCACCAAGAGACCCAGTACTTC.